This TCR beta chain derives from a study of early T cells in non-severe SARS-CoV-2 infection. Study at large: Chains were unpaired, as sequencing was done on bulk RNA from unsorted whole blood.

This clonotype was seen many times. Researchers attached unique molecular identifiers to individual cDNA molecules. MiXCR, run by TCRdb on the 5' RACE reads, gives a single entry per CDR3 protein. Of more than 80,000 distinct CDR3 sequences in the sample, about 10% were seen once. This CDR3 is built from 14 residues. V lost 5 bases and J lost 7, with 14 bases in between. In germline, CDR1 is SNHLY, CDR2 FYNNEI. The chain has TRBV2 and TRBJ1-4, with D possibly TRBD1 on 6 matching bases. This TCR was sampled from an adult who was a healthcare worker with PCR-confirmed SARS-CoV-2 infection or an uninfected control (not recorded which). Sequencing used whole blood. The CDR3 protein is CASSSGAVSEKLFF. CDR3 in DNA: TGTGCCAGCAGTTCAGGGGCCGTTAGTGAAAAACTGTTTTTT.